This T cell receptor beta chain was identified during a study of CD8 T cells in ankylosing spondylitis. Study results and caveats: CD8+ cells made up the disease-linked clones, which were relatively rare in peripheral blood. Blood from ankylosing spondylitis patients appeared to carry a characteristic roughly 8-variant TCR beta motif.

This clonotype appeared a few times. What it binds is unknown. TCRdb reprocessed the 5' RACE reads with MiXCR, giving one entry per CDR3 protein. The repertoire has around 480,000 distinct CDR3 sequences, 15% to 20% of them found once; the top ten carry approximately 0.93%. Germline CDR1 and CDR2: SGHRS and YFSETQ. V dropped 3 bases and J dropped 2 bases, with 13 bases sitting between them. The CDR3 has 15 residues. Sequencing input: blood, either unsorted or a sorted T cell fraction (not recorded which). The rearrangement links TRBV5-1 to TRBJ2-3; D may be TRBD1 (6 bases). This clonotype originated in a male donor with ankylosing spondylitis. The chain's CDR3 is CASSSDRPHTDTQYF. The CDR3 DNA reads TGCGCCAGCAGCTCAGACAGGCCCCACACAGATACGCAGTATTTT. Full variable domain (rest looked up from reference TRBV5-1 and TRBJ2-3): KAGVTQTPRYLIKTRGQQVTLSCSPISGHRSVSWYQQTPGQGLQFLFEYFSETQRNKGNFPGRFSGRQFSNSRSEMNVSTLELGDSALYLCASSSDRPHTDTQYFGPGTRLTVL.